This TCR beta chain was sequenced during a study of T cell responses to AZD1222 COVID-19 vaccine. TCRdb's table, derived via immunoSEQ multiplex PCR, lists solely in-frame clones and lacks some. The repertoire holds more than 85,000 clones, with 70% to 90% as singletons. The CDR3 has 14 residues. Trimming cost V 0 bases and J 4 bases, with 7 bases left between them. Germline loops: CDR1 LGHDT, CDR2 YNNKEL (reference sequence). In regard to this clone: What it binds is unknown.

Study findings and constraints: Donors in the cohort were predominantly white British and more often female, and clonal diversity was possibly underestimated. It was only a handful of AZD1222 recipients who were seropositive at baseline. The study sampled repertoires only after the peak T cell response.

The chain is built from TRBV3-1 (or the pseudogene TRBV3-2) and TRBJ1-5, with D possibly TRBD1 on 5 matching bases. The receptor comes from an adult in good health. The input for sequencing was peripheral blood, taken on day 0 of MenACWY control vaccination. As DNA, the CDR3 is TGTGCCAGCAGCCAAGATGGGGGGAATCAGCCCCAGCATTTT. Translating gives CASSQDGGNQPQHF.